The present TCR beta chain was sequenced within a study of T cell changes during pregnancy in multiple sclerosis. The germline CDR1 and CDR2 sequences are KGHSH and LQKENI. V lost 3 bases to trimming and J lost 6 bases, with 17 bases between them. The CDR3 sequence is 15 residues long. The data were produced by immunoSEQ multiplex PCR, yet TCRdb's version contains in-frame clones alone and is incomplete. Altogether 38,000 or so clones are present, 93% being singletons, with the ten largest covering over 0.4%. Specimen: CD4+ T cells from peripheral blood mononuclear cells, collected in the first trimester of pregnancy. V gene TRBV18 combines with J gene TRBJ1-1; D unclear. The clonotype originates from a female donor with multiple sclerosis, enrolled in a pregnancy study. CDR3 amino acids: CASSPPRPGGSEAFF. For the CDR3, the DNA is TGTGCCAGCTCACCTCCCCGCCCGGGTGGCTCTGAAGCTTTCTTT.